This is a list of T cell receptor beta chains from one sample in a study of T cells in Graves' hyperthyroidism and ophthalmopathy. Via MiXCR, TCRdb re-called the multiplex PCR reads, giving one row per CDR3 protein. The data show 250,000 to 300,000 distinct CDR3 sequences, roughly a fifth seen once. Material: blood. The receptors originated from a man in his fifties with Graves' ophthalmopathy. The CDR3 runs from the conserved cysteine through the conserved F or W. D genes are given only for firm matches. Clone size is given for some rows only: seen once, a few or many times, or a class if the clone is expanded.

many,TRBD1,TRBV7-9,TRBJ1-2,CASSWGEDRYWGRANYGYTF,TGTGCCAGCAGCTGGGGAGAGGACAGGTATTGGGGTCGAGCTAACTATGGCTACACCTTC
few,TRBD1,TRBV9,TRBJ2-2,CASTPGQGPLLSGELFF,TGTGCCAGCACGCCGGGACAGGGCCCCCTTCTGTCCGGGGAGCTGTTTTTT
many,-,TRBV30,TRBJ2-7,CAWSSWGKSSYEQYF,TGTGCCTGGAGTTCCTGGGGGAAGAGCTCCTACGAGCAGTACTTC
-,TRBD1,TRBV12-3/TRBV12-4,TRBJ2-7,CASSLTGGVYYEQYF,TGTGCCAGCAGTTTGACAGGGGGGGTTTACTACGAGCAGTACTTC
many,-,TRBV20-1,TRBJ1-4,CSARDRNRPDNEKLFF,TGCAGTGCTAGAGATCGGAACAGACCCGACAATGAAAAACTGTTTTTT
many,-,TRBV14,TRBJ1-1,CASSHGPNTEAFF,TGTGCCAGCAGCCATGGGCCTAACACTGAAGCTTTCTTT
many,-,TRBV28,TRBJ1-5,CASRTVQSNQPQHF,TGTGCCAGCAGAACGGTCCAGAGCAATCAGCCCCAGCATTTT
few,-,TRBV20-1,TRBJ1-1,CSALDTEAFF,TGCAGTGCGCTGGACACTGAAGCTTTCTTT
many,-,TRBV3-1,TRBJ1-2,CASSLREKDYGYTF,TGTGCCAGCAGCTTAAGAGAGAAGGACTATGGCTACACCTTC
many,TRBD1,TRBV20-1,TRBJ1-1,CSATAGQVPGTEAFF,TGCAGTGCTACCGCCGGACAGGTCCCAGGGACTGAAGCTTTCTTT
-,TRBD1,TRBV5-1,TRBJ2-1,CASSARDRGNEQFF,TGCGCCAGCAGCGCCAGGGACAGGGGGAATGAGCAGTTCTTC
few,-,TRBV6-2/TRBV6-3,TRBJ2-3,CASSYGRNTDTQYF,TGTGCCAGCAGCTATGGGAGGAACACAGATACGCAGTATTTT
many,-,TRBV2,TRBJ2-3,CASSEGVYTDTQYF,TGTGCCAGCAGTGAAGGGGTCTACACAGATACGCAGTATTTT
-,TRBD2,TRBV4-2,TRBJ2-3,CASSRGGLAGVTDTQYF,TGTGCCAGCAGCCGAGGCGGGCTAGCGGGAGTCACAGATACGCAGTATTTT
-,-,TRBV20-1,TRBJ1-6,CSARDGSSPLHF,TGCAGTGCTAGAGATGGGAGTTCACCCCTCCACTTT
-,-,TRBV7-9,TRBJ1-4,CASSGVPGPNEKLFF,TGTGCCAGCAGCGGCGTGCCGGGACCCAATGAAAAACTGTTTTTT
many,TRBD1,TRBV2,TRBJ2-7,CASSEHQGVGSYEQYF,TGTGCCAGCAGTGAACACCAGGGGGTGGGATCCTACGAGCAGTACTTC
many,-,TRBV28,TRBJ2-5,CASRSQGGGQETQYF,TGTGCCAGCAGGTCCCAGGGGGGGGGGCAAGAGACCCAGTACTTC
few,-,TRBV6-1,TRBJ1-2,CASSEEGVYGYTF,TGTGCCAGCAGTGAAGAGGGAGTCTATGGCTACACCTTC
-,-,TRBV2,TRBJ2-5,CASGVIPGPQETQYF,TGTGCCAGTGGTGTGATCCCGGGGCCTCAAGAGACCCAGTACTTC
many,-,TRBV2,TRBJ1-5,CASSERSGSNQPQHF,TGTGCCAGCAGTGAAAGGTCGGGTAGCAATCAGCCCCAGCATTTT
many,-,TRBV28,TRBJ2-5,CASGPRQSQYF,TGTGCCAGCGGGCCAAGACAGTCCCAGTACTTC
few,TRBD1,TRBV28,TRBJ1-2,CASSLEGGVNLYGYTF,TGTGCCAGCAGTTTGGAAGGGGGCGTCAATCTATATGGCTACACCTTC
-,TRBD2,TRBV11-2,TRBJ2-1,CASSLGPLAGGGNEQFF,TGTGCCAGCAGCTTAGGTCCCCTAGCGGGAGGGGGCAATGAGCAGTTCTTC
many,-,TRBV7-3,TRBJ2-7,CASSLTDGYEQYF,TGTGCCAGCAGCTTGACGGACGGCTACGAGCAGTACTTC
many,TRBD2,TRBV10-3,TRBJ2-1,CAVGALGGRAQNEQFF,TGTGCCGTTGGGGCCCTAGGTGGGAGGGCCCAGAATGAGCAGTTCTTC
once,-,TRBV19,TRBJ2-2,CASRGTPGELFF,TGTGCCAGTAGGGGTACGCCCGGGGAGCTGTTTTTT
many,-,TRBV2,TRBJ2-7,CASSPDLTSREQYF,TGTGCCAGCAGTCCGGACCTAACCTCGCGGGAGCAGTACTTC
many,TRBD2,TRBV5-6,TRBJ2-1,CASSSPGLAGDTGQFF,TGTGCCAGCAGCTCACCGGGACTAGCGGGAGACACCGGGCAGTTCTTC
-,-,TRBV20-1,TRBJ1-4,CSGTRVTNEKLFF,TGCAGTGGCACGAGGGTGACTAATGAAAAACTGTTTTTT
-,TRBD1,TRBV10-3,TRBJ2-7,CAISDTGTGTSYEQYF,TGTGCCATCAGTGACACCGGGACAGGGACGTCCTACGAGCAGTACTTC
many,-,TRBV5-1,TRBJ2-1,CASSPRDTNNEQFF,TGCGCCAGCAGCCCCAGGGACACCAACAATGAGCAGTTCTTC
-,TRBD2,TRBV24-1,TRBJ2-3,CATSERLAGGPTQYF,TGTGCCACCAGTGAGAGACTAGCGGGAGGGCCCACGCAGTATTTT
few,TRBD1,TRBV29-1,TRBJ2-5,CSVEANPRDRKKETQYF,TGCAGCGTTGAAGCGAACCCCCGGGACAGAAAAAAAGAGACCCAGTACTTC
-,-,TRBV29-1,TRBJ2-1,CSVNPGNEQFF,TGCAGCGTAAATCCGGGGAATGAGCAGTTCTTC
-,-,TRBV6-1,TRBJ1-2,CASSEDRVIGYTF,TGTGCCAGCAGTGAAGACAGGGTAATCGGCTACACCTTC
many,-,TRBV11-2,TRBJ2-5,CASSLEASQVQETQYF,TGTGCCAGCAGCTTAGAGGCTTCACAGGTCCAAGAGACCCAGTACTTC
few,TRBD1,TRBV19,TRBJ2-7,CASSIYRGSYEQYF,TGTGCCAGTAGTATATACAGGGGGTCCTACGAGCAGTACTTC
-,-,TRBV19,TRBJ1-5,CASSMIGKWNNQPQHF,TGTGCCAGTAGTATGATAGGAAAATGGAACAATCAGCCCCAGCATTTT
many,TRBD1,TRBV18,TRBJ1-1,CASSGQGHTEAFF,TGTGCCAGCTCGGGACAGGGACACACTGAAGCTTTCTTT
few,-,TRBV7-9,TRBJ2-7,CASSPPHLSVREQYF,TGTGCCAGCAGCCCGCCTCACTTGAGTGTCCGCGAGCAGTACTTC
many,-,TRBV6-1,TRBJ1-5,CASTSGRGANQPQHF,TGTGCCAGCACGTCGGGCAGGGGTGCCAATCAGCCCCAGCATTTT
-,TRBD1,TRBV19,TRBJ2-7,CASSKAQGTGWDEQYF,TGTGCCAGTAGTAAGGCGCAAGGGACAGGATGGGACGAGCAGTACTTC
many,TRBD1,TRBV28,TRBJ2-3,CASSPRQGPADTQYF,TGTGCCAGCAGTCCCAGACAGGGCCCAGCGGATACGCAGTATTTT
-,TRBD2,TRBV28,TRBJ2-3,CASSLAGGPLSDTQYF,TGTGCCAGCAGTTTAGCGGGAGGGCCGTTGTCAGATACGCAGTATTTT
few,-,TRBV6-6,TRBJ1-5,CASSYSVGQPQHF,TGTGCCAGCAGTTACTCGGTGGGTCAGCCCCAGCATTTT
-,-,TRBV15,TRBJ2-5,CATSGDTQETQYF,TGTGCCACCAGCGGGGACACACAAGAGACCCAGTACTTC
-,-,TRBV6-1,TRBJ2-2,CASKVRVNTGELFF,TGTGCCAGCAAGGTCAGGGTAAACACCGGGGAGCTGTTTTTT
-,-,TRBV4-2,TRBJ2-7,CASSQDWREQYF,TGTGCCAGCAGCCAAGATTGGAGGGAGCAGTACTTC
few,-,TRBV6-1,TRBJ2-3,CASKKGRIGDTQYF,TGTGCCAGCAAGAAGGGCCGTATTGGAGATACGCAGTATTTT
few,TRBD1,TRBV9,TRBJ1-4,CASSASGDRVRKLFF,TGTGCCAGCAGCGCCTCGGGGGACAGGGTCCGTAAACTGTTTTTT
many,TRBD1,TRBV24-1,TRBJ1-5,CAAGSGTATSNQPQHF,TGTGCCGCCGGGTCGGGGACAGCGACAAGCAATCAGCCCCAGCATTTT
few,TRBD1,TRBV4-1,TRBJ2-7,CASSQDGQGIYEQYF,TGCGCCAGCAGCCAAGATGGACAGGGAATCTACGAGCAGTACTTC
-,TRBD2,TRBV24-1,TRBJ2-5,CATSDLQSGGETQYF,TGTGCCACCAGTGATTTGCAGTCGGGGGGAGAGACCCAGTACTTC
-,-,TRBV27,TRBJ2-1,CASSHPSQGSYNEQFF,TGTGCCAGCAGCCACCCTTCGCAGGGCTCCTACAATGAGCAGTTCTTC